A single sample gave rise to the 18 T cell receptor beta chains below, sequenced in a study of metastatic and nonmetastatic thyroid tumors. MiXCR re-clonotyped the PCR reads for TCRdb. The data show 35,000 or so clones, with about a sixth seen just once and roughly an eighth held by the top ten. Nobody among the patients had been given any treatment before thyroid surgery. Sequenced sample: blood. The receptors here all came from a male donor with papillary thyroid cancer or a benign thyroid nodule (not recorded which). Some clones in this sample may be carry-over from other donors' samples.

This clone was recorded a few times. In DNA, the CDR3 is TGTGCCAGCAGCTCAGGGACTAGCGGACACTACGAGCAGTACTTC. This gives the protein CASSSGTSGHYEQYF. The chain couples TRBV7-9 to TRBJ2-7; 11 bases line up with TRBD2. This CDR3 has 15 amino acids. Germline V gene lookup returns CDR1 SEHNR and CDR2 FQNEAQ (reference sequence). The V gene end was trimmed by 4 bases and the J gene end by 3 bases; junction bases not matched to a gene: 5.

This clone was seen repeatedly, ten times or more. This sequence joins TRBV19 and TRBJ2-2, with D hard to call. The CDR3 spans 13 residues. Germline-derived CDR1 and CDR2 are LNHDA and SQIVND (reference sequence). V lost 4 bases, J lost 6 bases, and 9 bases lay in between. CDR3 in amino acids: CASSTYTAGELFF. The DNA of the CDR3 is TGTGCCAGTAGTACCTATACGGCCGGGGAGCTGTTTTTT.

The chain joins TRBV20-1 to TRBJ1-1, with 7 positions matching TRBD1. The CDR3 covers 18 residues. Germline CDR1 is DFQATT and CDR2 is SNEGSKA (reference sequence). V dropped 6 bases and J dropped 0; count of bases not matched to a gene: 19. Here the CDR3 reads CSATLIAVGRGMNTEAFF. The CDR3 DNA sequence: TGCAGTGCCACACTTATTGCCGTAGGCAGGGGGATGAACACTGAAGCTTTCTTT.

This clone occurred many times. The gene calls are TRBV14 and TRBJ2-1; D is ambiguous. There are 15 residues in the CDR3. CDR1 SGHDN and CDR2 FVKESK come from the germline V gene. Deletions cut 3 bases from V and 0 bases from J, with 9 bases between. DNA of the CDR3: TGTGCCAGCAGCCAGGGCGGTAGCTCCTACAATGAGCAGTTCTTC. Its protein product is CASSQGGSSYNEQFF.

Sample share makes this clone medium-sized. The sample holds other DNA sequences that translate to the same CDR3. Written as DNA, the CDR3 is TGTGCCAGCAGTCTGACTAGCGGGAGCGAGCAGTACTTC. It encodes CASSLTSGSEQYF. The chain links TRBV28 to TRBJ2-7, with 12 bases identical to TRBD2. J gave up 6 bases and V 5 bases, and 2 bases lay outside the gene matches. The germline V gene encodes CDR1 MDHEN and CDR2 SYDVKM. The CDR3 contains 13 residues.

This clone was counted many times. The CDR3 DNA reads TGCGCCAGCAGCCAAGTTCTGAACAGGGCCGGTGAGCAGTTCTTC. Protein: CASSQVLNRAGEQFF. The chain recombines TRBV4-1 with TRBJ2-1; the D gene is possibly TRBD1 (6 bases). Trimming cost V 1 base and J 9 bases, with 16 bases left between them. Germline CDR1 MGHRA, CDR2 YSYEKL. This CDR3 has 15 residues.

This clone occurred many times. This chain uses TRBV3-1 with TRBJ2-5; the D gene could be TRBD1 or TRBD2 (5 bases each). Germline V gene lookup returns CDR1 LGHDT and CDR2 YNNKEL (reference sequence). V gave up 4 bases and J gave up 1 base, with 13 bases separating them. The CDR3 consists of 15 residues. The CDR3 bases are TGTGCCAGCAGCCTGGGGGTAGGACTCCAAGAGACCCAGTACTTC. It translates to CASSLGVGLQETQYF.

The CDR3 nucleotides read TGTGCCAGCAGCCCGACGGGGGGTCTTAGGGTGAAGCAGTACTTC. It is translated as CASSPTGGLRVKQYF. This sequence joins TRBV12-3 or TRBV12-4 and TRBJ2-7, with 7 bases matching TRBD2. This CDR3 comprises 15 residues. Germline trimming cut 6 bases from V and 8 bases from J; bases unmatched to any gene: 16.

At least ten counts were recorded for this clone. The V gene is TRBV19, the J gene TRBJ2-4; tentative D call: TRBD2 (6 bases). V gave up 4 bases and J gave up 0 bases, with 10 bases separating them. This CDR3 spans 15 amino acids. Germline CDR1 and CDR2: LNHDA and SQIVND (reference sequence). The CDR3 loop is CASSTQGLAKNIQYF. In DNA form, the CDR3 reads TGTGCCAGTAGTACTCAGGGACTAGCCAAAAACATTCAGTACTTC.

Worth noting for this clone: A read error is likely, as this CDR3 ends without the conserved phenylalanine or tryptophan. V gene TRBV12-3 or TRBV12-4 combines with J gene TRBJ2-3; the D call may be TRBD1 or TRBD2 (5 bases each). CDR3 size: 13 residues. The ends were cut back, 2 bases at V and 6 bases at J, with 9 bases in the middle. The CDR3 spells CASSLRDRDTQYS. The CDR3 DNA reads TGTGCCAGCAGTTTAAGGGACCGCGATACGCAGTATAGT.

J is TRBJ2-6 and V is TRBV12-3 or TRBV12-4, with TRBD1 identical over 9 bases. V lost 6 bases to trimming and J lost 3 bases; unmatched junction nucleotides: 9. This CDR3 spans 17 amino acids. The chain's CDR3 is CASSRQGGGYGANVLTF. For the CDR3, the DNA is TGTGCCAGCAGCCGACAGGGGGGAGGCTATGGGGCCAACGTCCTGACTTTC.

In its sample, this clone was seen a few times. CDR3 in DNA: TGCGCCAGAGGGGATACAGGGGACTTTACCGGGGAGCTGTTTTTT. Protein: CARGDTGDFTGELFF. V usage is TRBV10-2 and J usage is TRBJ2-2; a possible D gene is TRBD1 (7 bases). This CDR3 has 15 residues. Germline V lookup: CDR1 WSHSY, CDR2 SAAADI. The germline V and J ends were trimmed by 9 bases and 5 bases, with 19 bases remaining between them.

This clone was seen at least ten times. This CDR3 is CASSRTRGSDNEQFF. In nucleotides, the CDR3 is TGTGCCAGCAGCCGAACTCGTGGATCAGACAATGAGCAGTTCTTC. The chain joins TRBV5-5 to TRBJ2-1, with D unresolved. The germline V and J ends were trimmed by 4 bases and 5 bases, with 16 bases remaining between them. The CDR3 is 15 amino acids. The V gene's germline CDR1 is SGHKS and CDR2 YYEKEE (reference sequence).

This clone was observed a few times. A read error is likely, as this CDR3 ends without the conserved phenylalanine or tryptophan. The chain links TRBV28 to TRBJ2-6; D is unclear. This CDR3 contains 17 residues. V dropped 6 bases and J dropped 1 base, with 16 bases sitting between them. From germline, CDR1 is MDHEN and CDR2 SYDVKM. The CDR3 sequence is CASRLLSGPSGANVLTL. The CDR3 nucleotides read TGTGCCAGCAGACTACTGTCGGGCCCGTCTGGGGCCAACGTCCTGACTTTA.

This chain uses TRBV6-5 with TRBJ1-5; weak D call: TRBD1 (6 bases). Deletions cut 0 bases from V and 5 bases from J, with 14 bases between. This CDR3 region has 16 residues. Germline CDR1 reads MNHEY; CDR2 reads SVGAGI. The CDR3 nucleotides are TGTGCCAGCAGTTACTCGGGGGCGCGGGGGGATCAGCCCCAGCATTTT. The encoded protein is CASSYSGARGDQPQHF.

V gene TRBV18 combines with J gene TRBJ2-7; D might be TRBD1 (5 bases). This CDR3 region has 13 residues. Trimming cost V 3 bases and J 10 bases, with 16 bases left between them. Germline V gene sequence: CDR1 KGHSH, CDR2 LQKENI. The CDR3 nucleotides read TGTGCCAGCTCACCCGCCCAGGACACGAATCAGTACTTC. Protein sequence: CASSPAQDTNQYF. Looking up the rest from reference TRBV18 and TRBJ2-7 gives the full variable domain: NAGVMQNPRHLVRRRGQEARLRCSPMKGHSHVYWYRQLPEEGLKFMVYLQKENIIDESGMPKERFSAEFPKEGPSILRIQQVVRGDSAAYFCASSPAQDTNQYFGPGTRLTVT.

This clone was seen a few times. V usage is TRBV10-3 and J usage is TRBJ2-3; D is ambiguous. This CDR3 has 13 residues. Per germline, CDR1 ENHRY and CDR2 SYGVKD. Trimming took off 4 bases at V and 1 base at J, with 6 bases between the two ends. The CDR3 here is CAISALCTDTQYF. The CDR3 DNA sequence: TGTGCCATCAGTGCACTGTGCACAGATACGCAGTATTTT.

The V call is TRBV29-1, the J call TRBJ2-6, with D perhaps TRBD2 (6 bases). The CDR3 runs 15 residues. Trimming shortened V by 7 bases and J by 4 bases, and 17 bases separated the two germline ends. Germline loops: CDR1 SQVTM, CDR2 ANQGSEA. The CDR3 spells CSGTTREDGANVLTF. In nucleotides, the CDR3 is TGCAGCGGTACCACCAGGGAGGACGGGGCCAACGTCCTGACTTTC.